Each of the 32 T cell receptor beta chains below was sequenced from the same sample in a study of blood T cell repertoires in COVID-19. Using immunoSEQ multiplex PCR, the repertoire was profiled, and TCRdb retains in-frame clones only, with some absent. The repertoire holds hundreds of thousands of clones, with 70% to 90% as singletons. Sequencing was done on a sample of PBMCs or T cells enriched from blood (not recorded which). These receptors were obtained from a woman aged 40-49 years with acute COVID-19.

This clone was found once. This rearrangement joins TRBV19 to TRBJ2-3; the D is unclear. The germline V gene encodes CDR1 LNHDA and CDR2 SQIVND (reference sequence). This CDR3 spans 13 amino acids. Trimming pared 1 base from V and 4 bases from J, leaving 6 bases between. The CDR3 protein is CASSIGVADTQYF. DNA of the CDR3: TGTGCCAGTAGTATAGGCGTTGCAGATACGCAGTATTTT. Filled out from reference TRBV19 and TRBJ2-3, the complete variable domain reads DGGITQSPKYLFRKEGQNVTLSCEQNLNHDAMYWYRQDPGQGLRLIYYSQIVNDFQKGDIAEGYSVSREKKESFPLTVTSAQKNPTAFYLCASSIGVADTQYFGPGTRLTVL.

As to this clone: Its ends do not fully match the called genes, so a read error is possible. V is TRBV30 and J is TRBJ2-1; TRBD2 aligns across 8 bases. The germline V gene has CDR1 GTSNPN and CDR2 SVGIG (reference sequence). The CDR3 extends over 14 amino acids. As DNA, the CDR3 is TGTGCCTGGACCCCGGGCGTAGCGGGACCTTCGGGGCTCTTC. Residues: CAWTPGVAGPSGLF.

The V call is TRBV7-6, the J call TRBJ2-7; 7 bases fit TRBD1. This CDR3 region has 15 residues. Germline CDR1 SGHVS, CDR2 FNYEAQ. V lost 0 bases and J lost 5; bases outside the gene matches: 7. The CDR3 sequence: CASSLARQGRDEQYF. The CDR3, as DNA: TGTGCCAGCAGCTTAGCCCGACAGGGTAGGGACGAGCAGTACTTC. Combining the CDR3 with reference TRBV7-6 and TRBJ2-7 gives the whole variable domain GAGVSQSPRYKVTKRGQDVALRCDPISGHVSLYWYRQALGQGPEFLTYFNYEAQQDKSGLPNDRFSAERPEGSISTLTIQRTEQRDSAMYRCASSLARQGRDEQYFGPGTRLTVT.

This chain joins TRBV6-2 or TRBV6-3 and TRBJ2-7; D is possibly TRBD2 (5 bases). Trimming pared 6 bases from V and 4 bases from J, leaving 16 bases between. The germline CDR1 and CDR2 sequences are MNHEY and SVGEGT. The CDR3 totals 14 residues. CDR3 in amino acids: CASSHIPGGYEQYF. CDR3 coding DNA: TGTGCCAGCAGCCACATTCCAGGAGGATACGAGCAGTACTTC.

The chain is built from TRBV18 and TRBJ1-1, with TRBD1 matching over 9 bases. Germline V gene lookup returns CDR1 KGHSH and CDR2 LQKENI. V was clipped by 3 bases and J by 3 bases; unmatched bases: 2. The CDR3 sequence is 14 residues long. The CDR3 region has the DNA TGTGCCAGCTCACCCGGGACAGGGCACACTGAAGCTTTCTTT. Its protein is CASSPGTGHTEAFF. The whole variable domain, remainder taken from reference TRBV18 and TRBJ1-1, is NAGVMQNPRHLVRRRGQEARLRCSPMKGHSHVYWYRQLPEEGLKFMVYLQKENIIDESGMPKERFSAEFPKEGPSILRIQQVVRGDSAAYFCASSPGTGHTEAFFGQGTRLTVV.

The chain carries TRBV5-4 and TRBJ1-5; D may be TRBD1 (5 bases). Per the germline V gene, CDR1 is SGHNT and CDR2 is YYREEE (reference sequence). V lost 4 bases, J lost 4 bases, and 12 bases lay in between. This CDR3 contains 14 residues. The CDR3 sequence is CASSPGVGNQPQHF. CDR3 bases: TGTGCCAGCAGCCCGGGGGTGGGTAATCAGCCCCAGCATTTT.

The gene calls are TRBV3-1 (or the pseudogene TRBV3-2) and TRBJ1-3; the match to TRBD1 covers 8 bases. Germline loops: CDR1 LGHDT, CDR2 YNNKEL (reference sequence). V dropped 4 bases and J dropped 0; count of bases not matched to a gene: 11. The length of the CDR3 is 18 residues. The DNA of the CDR3 is TGTGCCAGCAGCCTTGGACAGGGTTTTCCATTCTCTGGAAACACCATATATTTT. It codes for CASSLGQGFPFSGNTIYF.

The V and J genes are TRBV27 and TRBJ1-6; 11 bases match TRBD1. With V trimmed by 5 bases and J by 5 bases, 8 bases remained unmatched. Germline CDR1 MNHEY, CDR2 SMNVEV (reference sequence). CDR3 length equals 17 residues. CDR3 in DNA: TGTGCCAGCAGTACTAGGACAGGGGGCTTTCATAATTCACCCCTCCACTTT. Encoded protein: CASSTRTGGFHNSPLHF.

This clone appeared a single time. This rearrangement joins TRBV11-3 to TRBJ2-1, with 7 positions matching TRBD1. V dropped 2 bases and J dropped 8; count of bases not matched to a gene: 9. This CDR3 is 15 amino acids long. CDR1 and CDR2 from the germline V gene are SGHNT and YENEEA. CDR3 sequence reads: CASSLRGTGVDEQFF. Here the CDR3 DNA reads TGTGCCAGCAGCTTAAGGGGCACAGGGGTGGATGAGCAGTTCTTC.

The chain employs TRBV4-1 and TRBJ1-4; 11 positions match TRBD1. The germline CDR1 and CDR2 sequences are MGHRA and YSYEKL. V gave up 3 bases and J gave up 7 bases; unmatched junction bases: 10. The CDR3 consists of 17 residues. CDR3 nucleotides: TGCGCCAGCAGCCACCAAGTTGGGGGACAGGGGGGTGAAAAACTGTTTTTT. Protein product: CASSHQVGGQGGEKLFF.

This chain joins TRBV7-8 and TRBJ1-5, with TRBD1 matching over 9 bases. The V segment lost 5 bases and the J segment 2 bases; nucleotides outside the gene matches: 4. Germline V gene lookup returns CDR1 SGHVS and CDR2 FQNEAQ. The CDR3 is 15 amino acids. Written as DNA, the CDR3 is TGTGCCAGCAGCGTACAGGGGGCCCGCAATCAGCCCCAGCATTTT. Translating gives CASSVQGARNQPQHF.

The chain is built from TRBV5-1 and TRBJ1-4, with 9 bases lining up with TRBD1. Germline V lookup: CDR1 SGHRS, CDR2 YFSETQ. V lost 6 bases to trimming and J lost 0 bases; unmatched junction nucleotides: 15. This CDR3 has 19 amino acids. The CDR3 here is CASTHQPQTGGTTNEKLFF. As DNA, the CDR3 is TGCGCCAGCACCCACCAACCACAGACAGGGGGTACAACTAATGAAAAACTGTTTTTT.

This clone was detected only once. This chain links TRBV11-3 with TRBJ2-1; D might be TRBD2 (7 bases). CDR3 size: 16 residues. Per germline, CDR1 SGHNT and CDR2 YENEEA. V lost 5 bases to trimming and J lost 0 bases, with 14 bases between them. The CDR3, as DNA: TGTGCCAGCAGCCCGGGGGGCGTCTTCTCCTACAATGAGCAGTTCTTC. The encoded protein is CASSPGGVFSYNEQFF.

This chain connects TRBV27 to TRBJ2-5; D perhaps matches TRBD1 (6 bases). Germline V gene sequence: CDR1 MNHEY, CDR2 SMNVEV (reference sequence). The V gene lost 2 bases and the J gene lost 4 bases, with 8 bases spanning the gap. The CDR3 spans 13 residues. CDR3 nucleotides: TGTGCCAGCAGTTTAAGGGGGAGAGAGACCCAGTACTTC. This codes for CASSLRGRETQYF.

The chain uses TRBV12-5 and TRBJ2-2, with D possibly being TRBD2 (5 bases). V was shortened by 3 bases and J by 3 bases, with 11 bases between the two germline ends. CDR3 length: 15 residues. Per germline, CDR1 LGHNT and CDR2 FRNRAP. Here the CDR3 reads CASGFSDGDTGELFF. CDR3 bases: TGTGCTAGTGGTTTTAGCGACGGAGACACCGGGGAGCTGTTTTTT. Full variable domain (remainder filled in from reference TRBV12-5 and TRBJ2-2): DARVTQTPRHKVTEMGQEVTMRCQPILGHNTVFWYRQTMMQGLELLAYFRNRAPLDDSGMPKDRFSAEMPDATLATLKIQPSEPRDSAVYFCASGFSDGDTGELFFGEGSRLTVL.

This sequence joins TRBV5-1 and TRBJ1-6; the match to TRBD1 covers 7 bases. The CDR3 length is 14 residues. V lost 3 bases, J lost 8 bases, and 5 bases stayed unmatched. Germline V gene lookup returns CDR1 SGHRS and CDR2 YFSETQ. The CDR3 is CASSSTGRDSPLHF. In DNA form, the CDR3 reads TGCGCCAGCAGCTCGACAGGGAGAGATTCACCCCTCCACTTT.

The chain uses TRBV19 and TRBJ2-1, with 7 bases that match TRBD2. This CDR3 has 15 amino acids. Germline assignment: CDR1 LNHDA and CDR2 SQIVND (reference sequence). The V gene end was trimmed by 5 bases and the J gene end by 5 bases; junction bases not matched to a gene: 9. CDR3 DNA sequence: TGTGCCAGTAGTTCGGAGCGGGACCTCCACAATGAGCAGTTCTTC. Amino acid sequence: CASSSERDLHNEQFF.

The rearrangement uses TRBV7-9 and TRBJ2-7; 9 positions match TRBD1. The CDR3 length is 13 residues. Unmatched junction bases numbered 5, after V lost 5 bases and J lost 6 bases. The germline gives CDR1 SEHNR, CDR2 FQNEAQ (reference sequence). In DNA form, the CDR3 reads TGTGCCAGCAGCCAGGGACAGGGCTCCGAGCAGTACTTC. It yields the protein CASSQGQGSEQYF. The whole variable domain, filled in from reference TRBV7-9 and TRBJ2-7, reads DTGVSQNPRHKITKRGQNVTFRCDPISEHNRLYWYRQTLGQGPEFLTYFQNEAQLEKSRLLSDRFSAERPKGSFSTLEIQRTEQGDSAMYLCASSQGQGSEQYFGPGTRLTVT.

This clone was seen once. The rearrangement joins TRBV4-2 to TRBJ2-3; 11 nucleotides line up with TRBD2. Losses at the gene ends were 1 base for V and 5 bases for J; bases not matched to a gene: 5. Germline loops: CDR1 LGHNA, CDR2 YNFKEQ. This CDR3 is 16 amino acids long. This chain's CDR3 is CASSQGPLAGGDTQYF. Here the CDR3 DNA reads TGTGCCAGCAGCCAAGGACCGCTAGCGGGGGGAGATACGCAGTATTTT.

This chain joins TRBV6-5 and TRBJ1-5, with TRBD1 identical over 7 bases. Losses at the gene ends were 6 bases for V and 2 bases for J; bases not matched to a gene: 7. The CDR3 totals 15 residues. Germline V lookup: CDR1 MNHEY, CDR2 SVGAGI. The CDR3 loop is CASRRGGSGNQPQHF. CDR3 nucleotides: TGTGCCAGCAGACGAGGGGGCTCGGGCAATCAGCCCCAGCATTTT.

The gene calls are TRBV19 and TRBJ1-1; maybe TRBD1 (6 bases). The CDR3 consists of 14 residues. CDR1 LNHDA and CDR2 SQIVND come from the germline V gene (reference sequence). The V end was cut by 7 bases, the J end by 5 bases, with 17 bases between. The CDR3 DNA reads as TGTGCCAGTACCCAAGCGGGGGCTGGGACTGAAGCTTTCTTT. This codes for CASTQAGAGTEAFF.

The CDR3 DNA reads TGTGCCAGCAGGGGGGGGACCACGACCACTGAAGCTTTCTTT. It specifies CASRGGTTTTEAFF. The chain recombines TRBV2 with TRBJ1-1; D might be TRBD1 (5 bases). The germline CDR1 and CDR2 sequences are SNHLY and FYNNEI. Trimming pared 6 bases from V and 4 bases from J, leaving 15 bases between. The CDR3 runs to 14 residues.

The chain recombines TRBV28 with TRBJ1-2; possibly TRBD1 for D (6 bases). This CDR3 region has 12 residues. The germline V gene encodes CDR1 MDHEN and CDR2 SYDVKM. V shed 6 bases and J shed 4 bases, with 9 bases lying between them. The CDR3 region is CASSGTSYGYTF. For the CDR3, the DNA is TGTGCCAGCAGCGGGACATCCTATGGCTACACCTTC.

The rearrangement uses TRBV5-4 and TRBJ2-3, with TRBD2 matching 11 bases. Germline V CDR1 and CDR2: SGHNT, YYREEE (reference sequence). CDR3 size: 18 residues. V shed 4 bases and J 4 bases; nucleotides not matched to a gene: 14. CDR3 amino acids: CASSRGRGIAGGADTQYF. Written as DNA, the CDR3 is TGTGCCAGCAGCCGGGGCAGGGGTATAGCGGGAGGGGCAGATACGCAGTATTTT.

V usage is TRBV27 and J usage is TRBJ1-2, with D maybe TRBD1 (6 bases). Trimming took off 2 bases at V and 8 bases at J, with 15 bases between the two ends. Germline V CDR1 and CDR2: MNHEY, SMNVEV (reference sequence). CDR3 size: 14 residues. The CDR3 reads CASSLRGGGSGYTF. CDR3 DNA sequence: TGTGCCAGCAGTTTAAGGGGAGGGGGTTCCGGCTACACCTTC.

The V call is TRBV6-2 or TRBV6-3, the J call TRBJ2-1; tentative D call: TRBD2 (7 bases). CDR1 and CDR2 (germline): MNHEY, SVGEGT. CDR3 length: 13 amino acids. V was cut by 2 bases and J by 9 bases, with 11 bases left in between. The CDR3 spells CASSYGGAFEQFF. In DNA form, the CDR3 reads TGTGCCAGCAGTTACGGGGGGGCTTTTGAGCAGTTCTTC.

This chain uses TRBV7-3 with TRBJ2-3, with D unclear. Germline V lookup: CDR1 SGHTA, CDR2 FQGTGA. This CDR3 is built from 13 residues. V lost 5 bases and J lost 2, with 8 bases in between. The DNA for the CDR3 is TGTGCCAGCAGCCTACAGTACACAGATACGCAGTATTTT. Its translation is CASSLQYTDTQYF. Full variable domain (rest looked up from reference TRBV7-3 and TRBJ2-3): GAGVSQTPSNKVTEKGKYVELRCDPISGHTALYWYRQSLGQGPEFLIYFQGTGAADDSGLPNDRFFAVRPEGSVSTLKIQRTERGDSAVYLCASSLQYTDTQYFGPGTRLTVL.

This chain links TRBV3-1 (or the pseudogene TRBV3-2) with TRBJ2-1; TRBD2 agrees at 11 bases. The germline gives CDR1 LGHDT, CDR2 YNNKEL (reference sequence). The CDR3 spans 16 residues. The junction had 3 bases not matched to a gene; V was cut back by 2 bases and J by 3 bases. In DNA, the CDR3 is TGTGCCAGCAGCCAAACTAGCGGGGGCCTCTACAATGAGCAGTTCTTC. Translating it yields CASSQTSGGLYNEQFF.

The chain couples TRBV5-4 to TRBJ1-4, with 7 bases aligning to TRBD1. Trimming removed 3 bases from V and 3 bases from J; junction bases left unmatched: 8. Per germline, CDR1 SGHNT and CDR2 YYREEE (reference sequence). CDR3 length: 16 residues. Here the CDR3 reads CASSSTGLTSNEKLFF. CDR3 DNA: TGTGCCAGCAGCTCGACAGGGCTTACATCTAATGAAAAACTGTTTTTT.

A single count supports this clone. The sample holds other DNA sequences that translate to the same CDR3. V usage is TRBV24-1 and J usage is TRBJ2-5, with TRBD2 as a possible D gene (5 bases). The germline gives CDR1 KGHDR, CDR2 SFDVKD. The CDR3 is made up of 13 amino acids. The ends were cut back, 5 bases at V and 1 base at J, with 7 bases in the middle. CDR3 sequence (DNA): TGTGCCACCAGTGGAGGGTCCCAAGAGACCCAGTACTTC. Its translation is CATSGGSQETQYF.

The V call is TRBV3-1 (or the pseudogene TRBV3-2), the J call TRBJ1-6; D not resolved. The germline V gene has CDR1 LGHDT and CDR2 YNNKEL (reference sequence). The V gene lost 2 bases and the J gene lost 6 bases, with 5 bases spanning the gap. The length of the CDR3 is 13 residues. The CDR3 loop is CASSQNTNSPLHF. DNA for the CDR3: TGTGCCAGCAGCCAAAACACTAATTCACCCCTCCACTTT.

The J gene is TRBJ2-7, the V gene TRBV18; TRBD1 agrees at 8 bases. This CDR3 has 14 amino acids. The V gene's germline CDR1 is KGHSH and CDR2 LQKENI. Trimming at V came to 2 bases and at J to 3 bases, leaving 3 bases not matched to a gene. The CDR3 here is CASSPETGGYEQYF. In DNA, the CDR3 is TGTGCCAGCTCACCAGAAACAGGGGGCTACGAGCAGTACTTC. Full variable domain (outside the CDR3, taken from reference TRBV18 and TRBJ2-7): NAGVMQNPRHLVRRRGQEARLRCSPMKGHSHVYWYRQLPEEGLKFMVYLQKENIIDESGMPKERFSAEFPKEGPSILRIQQVVRGDSAAYFCASSPETGGYEQYFGPGTRLTVT.